There are a few counts of the clone carrying this TCR beta chain. The antigen is not known. The data are from a study of post-analysis software for immune sequencing data. Study at large: Disease trajectories encompassed relapsing-remitting, secondary progressive and progressive-relapsing multiple sclerosis. Study conclusions and caveats: Strong co-clustering by F measure linked samples that shared a preparation batch. Controls' normalized Chao1 diversity significantly exceeded that of multiple sclerosis patients.

The TCR beta cDNA libraries contained unique molecular identifiers. MiXCR was run by TCRdb on the PCR reads, yielding one entry per CDR3 protein. The data show some 800,000 distinct CDR3 sequences, 46% seen once. This clonotype originated in a girl under 18 with multiple sclerosis. The sample taken for sequencing was blood.

The chain's CDR3 is CAISPMRGTGGKGTEAFF. CDR3 bases: TGTGCCATCAGTCCTATGAGGGGGACAGGGGGCAAGGGCACTGAAGCTTTCTTT. The J gene is TRBJ1-1, the V gene TRBV10-3; TRBD1 aligns across 12 bases. The CDR3 covers 18 residues. Germline V gene lookup returns CDR1 ENHRY and CDR2 SYGVKD. V lost 5 bases to trimming and J lost 4 bases; unmatched junction nucleotides: 14.